This T cell receptor beta chain stems from a study of T cell responses to AZD1222 COVID-19 vaccine listed by TCRdb under 2021. About the study as a whole: A total of over 230 trial participants underwent TCR sequencing, of whom around 200 received two doses of AZD1222 and about 25 received two doses of the MenACWY control vaccine. Trial participants were enrolled into age subgroups of 18-55, 56-69 and 70-plus years, which contained about 150, 27 and 61 TCR-sequenced participants, respectively. Overall study outcomes, separate from this receptor: A significant rise in spike-specific TCR breadth and depth was observed after two AZD1222 doses relative to day 0 and relative to MenACWY recipients. Conclusions about previously exposed vaccinees were limited because only six AZD1222 recipients were SARS-CoV-2 seropositive at baseline. CD4 TCRs associated with the vaccine covered the entire spike protein, and the dominant responses were in regions 160-218 and 743-854. Because no samples from the day 14 peak response were available, repertoires could be characterized only after the peak T cell response. In the small 56-69-year group, the increase in depth fell short of significance, most likely because of low power. Nearly half of unique spike-specific TCRs reportedly recognized epitopes outside regions mutated in the B.1.351 and B.1.1.7 variants. Most participants were white British and females outnumbered males, and the authors suggested that clonal diversity may have been underestimated.

Concerning this clone itself: No cognate antigen has been identified for it. Base quality data are lacking; no much larger clone is found one base away.

The time point label for this specimen denotes: about 28 days (+/-7) after the second vaccine dose. The intended sense of this specimen's treatment or condition label: meningococcal conjugate vaccine given as trial control. The vaccinee samples were drawn from two UK trials, COV001 and COV002, one of which was a single-blind randomized controlled phase 2/3 trial testing AZD1222 (ChAdOx1 nCoV-19) in healthy adults. For TCRbeta chain sequencing, PBMC samples were collected from trial participants at day 0 and at day 28 after the second dose. The CDR3 regions of human TCRbeta chains were subjected to immunosequencing. Per the source publication's procedure: Repertoire TCRs were checked for matches against a reference library of SARS-CoV-2-specific TCRs that had been generated using the MIRA antigen-specificity platform. Breadth was defined as the fraction of unique TCRs that were SARS-CoV-2-associated, and depth was defined as the fraction of total T cells that were SARS-CoV-2-associated. Using the MIRA data, each spike-specific TCR was mapped to the spike region that the TCR reacts to and placed in a CD4 or CD8 class. Log10-transformed breadth and depth values were compared by one-way ANOVA with Sidak's multiple comparisons tests. TCRdb limited this immuneACCESS table to in-frame rearrangements with V and J called. A share of clones is missing; checked studies link under half to unresolved V genes, and the rest is unexplained. The V and J calls and clone size are taken from that table; D and trimming were inferred from the DNA. Recorded for this sample are fewer than 85,000 clones; around nine tenths of them occurred a single time. The ten largest account for more than 4% of the sample.

V is shortened by 2 bases, J by 3 bases, and the region joining them spans 8 bases. The CDR3, cysteine through phenylalanine, is 13 amino acids long. Solely the CDR3 DNA is kept, with 39 bases framed from the first base. CDR1 and CDR2 (SGHKS, YYEKEE) derive from the germline V gene (reference sequence). This sample comprised peripheral blood, obtained 28 days after the second dose of the MenACWY control vaccine. The sequence was collected from an adult who received the MenACWY meningococcal vaccine as a control. The chain is encoded by TRBV5-5 joined to TRBJ1-1, with the D gene not confidently named. CDR3 region: CASSFLQYTEAFF. The nucleotide sequence reads TGTGCCAGCAGCTTCCTTCAGTACACTGAAGCTTTCTTT.